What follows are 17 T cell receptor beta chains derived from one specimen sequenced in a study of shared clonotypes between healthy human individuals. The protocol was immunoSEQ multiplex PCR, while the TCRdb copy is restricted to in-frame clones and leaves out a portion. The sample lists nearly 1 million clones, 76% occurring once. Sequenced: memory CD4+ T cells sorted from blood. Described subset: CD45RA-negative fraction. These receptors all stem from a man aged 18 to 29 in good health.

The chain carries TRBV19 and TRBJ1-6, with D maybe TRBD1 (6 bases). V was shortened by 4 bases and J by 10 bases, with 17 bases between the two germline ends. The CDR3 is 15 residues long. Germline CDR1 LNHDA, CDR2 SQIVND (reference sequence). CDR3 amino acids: CASSTSEGVASPLHF. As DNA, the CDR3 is TGTGCCAGTAGTACCTCGGAGGGGGTCGCATCACCCCTCCACTTT.

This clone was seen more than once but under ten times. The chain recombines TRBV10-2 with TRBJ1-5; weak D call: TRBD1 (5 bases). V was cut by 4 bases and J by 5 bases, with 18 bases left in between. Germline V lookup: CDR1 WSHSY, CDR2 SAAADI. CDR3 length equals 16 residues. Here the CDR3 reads CASSGGWGTNDQPQHF. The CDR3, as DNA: TGCGCCAGCAGTGGAGGGTGGGGGACTAACGATCAGCCCCAGCATTTT.

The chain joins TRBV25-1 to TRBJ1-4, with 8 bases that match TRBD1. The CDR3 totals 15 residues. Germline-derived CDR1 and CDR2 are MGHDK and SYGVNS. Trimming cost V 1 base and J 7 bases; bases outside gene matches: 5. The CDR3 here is CASSELMTGAEKLFF. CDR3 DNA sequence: TGTGCCAGCAGTGAATTGATGACAGGGGCTGAAAAACTGTTTTTT.

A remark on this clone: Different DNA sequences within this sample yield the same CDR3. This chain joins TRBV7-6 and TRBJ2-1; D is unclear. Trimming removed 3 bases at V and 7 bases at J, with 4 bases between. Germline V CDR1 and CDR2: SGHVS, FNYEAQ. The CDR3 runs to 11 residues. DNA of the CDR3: TGTGCCAGCAGCTTTGATAATGAGCAGTTCTTC. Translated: CASSFDNEQFF.

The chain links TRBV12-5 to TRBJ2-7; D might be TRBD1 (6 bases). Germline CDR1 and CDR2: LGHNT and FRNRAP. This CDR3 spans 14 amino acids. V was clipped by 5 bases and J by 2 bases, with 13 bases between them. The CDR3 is CASGPPGHTYEQYF. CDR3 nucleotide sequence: TGTGCTAGTGGTCCGCCGGGACACACCTACGAGCAGTACTTC.

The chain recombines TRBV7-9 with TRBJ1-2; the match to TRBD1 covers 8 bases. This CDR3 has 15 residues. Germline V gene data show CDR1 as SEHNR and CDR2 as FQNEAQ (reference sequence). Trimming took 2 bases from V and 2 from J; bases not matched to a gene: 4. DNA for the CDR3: TGTGCCAGCAGCTTACAGGGGGCCCTGAACTATGGCTACACCTTC. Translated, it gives CASSLQGALNYGYTF.

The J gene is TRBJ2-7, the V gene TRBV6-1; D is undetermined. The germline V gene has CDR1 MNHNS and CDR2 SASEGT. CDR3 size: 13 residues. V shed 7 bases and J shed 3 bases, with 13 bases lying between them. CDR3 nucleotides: TGTGCCAGCAACCAAGAGGTTTACTACGAGCAGTACTTC. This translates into CASNQEVYYEQYF.

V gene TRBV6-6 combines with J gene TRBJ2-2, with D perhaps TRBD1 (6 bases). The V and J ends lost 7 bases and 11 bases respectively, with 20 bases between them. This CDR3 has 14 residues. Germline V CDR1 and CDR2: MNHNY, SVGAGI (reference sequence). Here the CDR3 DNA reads TGTGCCAGCATTGTGGGGCAGGGGTTGAGTGAGCTGTTTTTT. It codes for CASIVGQGLSELFF.

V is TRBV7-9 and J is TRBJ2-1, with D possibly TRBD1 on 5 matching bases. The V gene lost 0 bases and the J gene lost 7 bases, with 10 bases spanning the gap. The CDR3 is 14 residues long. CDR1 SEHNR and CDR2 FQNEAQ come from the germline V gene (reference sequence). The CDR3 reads CASSLADTLNEQFF. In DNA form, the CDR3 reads TGTGCCAGCAGCTTAGCGGACACCCTAAATGAGCAGTTCTTC.

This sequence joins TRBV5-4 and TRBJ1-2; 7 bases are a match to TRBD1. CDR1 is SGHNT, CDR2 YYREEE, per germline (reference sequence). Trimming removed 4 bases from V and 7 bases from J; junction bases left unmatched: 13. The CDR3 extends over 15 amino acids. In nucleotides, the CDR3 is TGTGCCAGCAGCCCGTGGGGACAGTCCGTGGGTGGCTACACCTTC. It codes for CASSPWGQSVGGYTF.

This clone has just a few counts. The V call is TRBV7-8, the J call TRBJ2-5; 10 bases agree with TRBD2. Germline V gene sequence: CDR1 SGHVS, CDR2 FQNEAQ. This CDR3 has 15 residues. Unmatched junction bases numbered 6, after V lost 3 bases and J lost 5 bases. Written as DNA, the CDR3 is TGTGCCAGCAGCTTCAGCGGGGGGGCGAGTGAGACCCAGTACTTC. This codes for CASSFSGGASETQYF.

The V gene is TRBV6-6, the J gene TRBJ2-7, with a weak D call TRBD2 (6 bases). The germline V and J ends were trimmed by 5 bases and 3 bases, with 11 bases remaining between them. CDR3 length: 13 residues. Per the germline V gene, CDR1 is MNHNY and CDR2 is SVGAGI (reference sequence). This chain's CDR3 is CASSLSGFYEQYF. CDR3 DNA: TGTGCCAGCAGTCTTAGCGGATTCTACGAGCAGTACTTC.

The CDR3 protein is CASTPNSGQANYGYTF. CDR3 nucleotide sequence: TGTGCCAGTACCCCAAATTCGGGACAGGCCAACTATGGCTACACCTTC. J is TRBJ1-2 and V is TRBV19; 8 bases map to TRBD1. With V trimmed by 7 bases and J by 2 bases, 12 bases remained unmatched. CDR1 is LNHDA and CDR2 is SQIVND in the germline V gene (reference sequence). CDR3 length equals 16 residues.

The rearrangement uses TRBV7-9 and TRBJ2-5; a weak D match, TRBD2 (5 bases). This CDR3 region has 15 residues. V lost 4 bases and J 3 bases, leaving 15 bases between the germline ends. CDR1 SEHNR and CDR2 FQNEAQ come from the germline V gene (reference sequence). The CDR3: CASSSRAGVKETQYF. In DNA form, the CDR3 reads TGTGCCAGCAGCTCGAGGGCCGGGGTTAAAGAGACCCAGTACTTC. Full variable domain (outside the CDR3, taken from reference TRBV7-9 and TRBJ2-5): DTGVSQNPRHKITKRGQNVTFRCDPISEHNRLYWYRQTLGQGPEFLTYFQNEAQLEKSRLLSDRFSAERPKGSFSTLEIQRTEQGDSAMYLCASSSRAGVKETQYFGPGTRLLVL.

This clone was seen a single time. In DNA, the CDR3 is TGTGCCAGCAGCCAATCGCGGTTGAACACTGAAGCTTTCTTT. Its translation: CASSQSRLNTEAFF. V usage is TRBV4-2 and J usage is TRBJ1-1; D remains unclear. V lost 2 bases and J 0 bases, leaving 7 bases between the germline ends. CDR1 is LGHNA and CDR2 is YNFKEQ in the germline V gene. The CDR3 has 14 amino acids.

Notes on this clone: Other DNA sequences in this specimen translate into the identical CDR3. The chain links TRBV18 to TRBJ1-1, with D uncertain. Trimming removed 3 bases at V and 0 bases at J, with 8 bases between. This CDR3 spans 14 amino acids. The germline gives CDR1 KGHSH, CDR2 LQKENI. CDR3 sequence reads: CASSPRPLNTEAFF. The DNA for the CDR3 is TGTGCCAGCTCACCGAGACCGCTGAACACTGAAGCTTTCTTT. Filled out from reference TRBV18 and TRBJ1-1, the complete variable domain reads NAGVMQNPRHLVRRRGQEARLRCSPMKGHSHVYWYRQLPEEGLKFMVYLQKENIIDESGMPKERFSAEFPKEGPSILRIQQVVRGDSAAYFCASSPRPLNTEAFFGQGTRLTVV.

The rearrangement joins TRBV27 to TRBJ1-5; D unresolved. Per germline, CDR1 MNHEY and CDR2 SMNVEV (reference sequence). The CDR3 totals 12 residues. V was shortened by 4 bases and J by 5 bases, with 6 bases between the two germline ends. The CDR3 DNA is TGTGCCAGCAGTTCGGGAGATCAGCCCCAGCATTTT. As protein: CASSSGDQPQHF.